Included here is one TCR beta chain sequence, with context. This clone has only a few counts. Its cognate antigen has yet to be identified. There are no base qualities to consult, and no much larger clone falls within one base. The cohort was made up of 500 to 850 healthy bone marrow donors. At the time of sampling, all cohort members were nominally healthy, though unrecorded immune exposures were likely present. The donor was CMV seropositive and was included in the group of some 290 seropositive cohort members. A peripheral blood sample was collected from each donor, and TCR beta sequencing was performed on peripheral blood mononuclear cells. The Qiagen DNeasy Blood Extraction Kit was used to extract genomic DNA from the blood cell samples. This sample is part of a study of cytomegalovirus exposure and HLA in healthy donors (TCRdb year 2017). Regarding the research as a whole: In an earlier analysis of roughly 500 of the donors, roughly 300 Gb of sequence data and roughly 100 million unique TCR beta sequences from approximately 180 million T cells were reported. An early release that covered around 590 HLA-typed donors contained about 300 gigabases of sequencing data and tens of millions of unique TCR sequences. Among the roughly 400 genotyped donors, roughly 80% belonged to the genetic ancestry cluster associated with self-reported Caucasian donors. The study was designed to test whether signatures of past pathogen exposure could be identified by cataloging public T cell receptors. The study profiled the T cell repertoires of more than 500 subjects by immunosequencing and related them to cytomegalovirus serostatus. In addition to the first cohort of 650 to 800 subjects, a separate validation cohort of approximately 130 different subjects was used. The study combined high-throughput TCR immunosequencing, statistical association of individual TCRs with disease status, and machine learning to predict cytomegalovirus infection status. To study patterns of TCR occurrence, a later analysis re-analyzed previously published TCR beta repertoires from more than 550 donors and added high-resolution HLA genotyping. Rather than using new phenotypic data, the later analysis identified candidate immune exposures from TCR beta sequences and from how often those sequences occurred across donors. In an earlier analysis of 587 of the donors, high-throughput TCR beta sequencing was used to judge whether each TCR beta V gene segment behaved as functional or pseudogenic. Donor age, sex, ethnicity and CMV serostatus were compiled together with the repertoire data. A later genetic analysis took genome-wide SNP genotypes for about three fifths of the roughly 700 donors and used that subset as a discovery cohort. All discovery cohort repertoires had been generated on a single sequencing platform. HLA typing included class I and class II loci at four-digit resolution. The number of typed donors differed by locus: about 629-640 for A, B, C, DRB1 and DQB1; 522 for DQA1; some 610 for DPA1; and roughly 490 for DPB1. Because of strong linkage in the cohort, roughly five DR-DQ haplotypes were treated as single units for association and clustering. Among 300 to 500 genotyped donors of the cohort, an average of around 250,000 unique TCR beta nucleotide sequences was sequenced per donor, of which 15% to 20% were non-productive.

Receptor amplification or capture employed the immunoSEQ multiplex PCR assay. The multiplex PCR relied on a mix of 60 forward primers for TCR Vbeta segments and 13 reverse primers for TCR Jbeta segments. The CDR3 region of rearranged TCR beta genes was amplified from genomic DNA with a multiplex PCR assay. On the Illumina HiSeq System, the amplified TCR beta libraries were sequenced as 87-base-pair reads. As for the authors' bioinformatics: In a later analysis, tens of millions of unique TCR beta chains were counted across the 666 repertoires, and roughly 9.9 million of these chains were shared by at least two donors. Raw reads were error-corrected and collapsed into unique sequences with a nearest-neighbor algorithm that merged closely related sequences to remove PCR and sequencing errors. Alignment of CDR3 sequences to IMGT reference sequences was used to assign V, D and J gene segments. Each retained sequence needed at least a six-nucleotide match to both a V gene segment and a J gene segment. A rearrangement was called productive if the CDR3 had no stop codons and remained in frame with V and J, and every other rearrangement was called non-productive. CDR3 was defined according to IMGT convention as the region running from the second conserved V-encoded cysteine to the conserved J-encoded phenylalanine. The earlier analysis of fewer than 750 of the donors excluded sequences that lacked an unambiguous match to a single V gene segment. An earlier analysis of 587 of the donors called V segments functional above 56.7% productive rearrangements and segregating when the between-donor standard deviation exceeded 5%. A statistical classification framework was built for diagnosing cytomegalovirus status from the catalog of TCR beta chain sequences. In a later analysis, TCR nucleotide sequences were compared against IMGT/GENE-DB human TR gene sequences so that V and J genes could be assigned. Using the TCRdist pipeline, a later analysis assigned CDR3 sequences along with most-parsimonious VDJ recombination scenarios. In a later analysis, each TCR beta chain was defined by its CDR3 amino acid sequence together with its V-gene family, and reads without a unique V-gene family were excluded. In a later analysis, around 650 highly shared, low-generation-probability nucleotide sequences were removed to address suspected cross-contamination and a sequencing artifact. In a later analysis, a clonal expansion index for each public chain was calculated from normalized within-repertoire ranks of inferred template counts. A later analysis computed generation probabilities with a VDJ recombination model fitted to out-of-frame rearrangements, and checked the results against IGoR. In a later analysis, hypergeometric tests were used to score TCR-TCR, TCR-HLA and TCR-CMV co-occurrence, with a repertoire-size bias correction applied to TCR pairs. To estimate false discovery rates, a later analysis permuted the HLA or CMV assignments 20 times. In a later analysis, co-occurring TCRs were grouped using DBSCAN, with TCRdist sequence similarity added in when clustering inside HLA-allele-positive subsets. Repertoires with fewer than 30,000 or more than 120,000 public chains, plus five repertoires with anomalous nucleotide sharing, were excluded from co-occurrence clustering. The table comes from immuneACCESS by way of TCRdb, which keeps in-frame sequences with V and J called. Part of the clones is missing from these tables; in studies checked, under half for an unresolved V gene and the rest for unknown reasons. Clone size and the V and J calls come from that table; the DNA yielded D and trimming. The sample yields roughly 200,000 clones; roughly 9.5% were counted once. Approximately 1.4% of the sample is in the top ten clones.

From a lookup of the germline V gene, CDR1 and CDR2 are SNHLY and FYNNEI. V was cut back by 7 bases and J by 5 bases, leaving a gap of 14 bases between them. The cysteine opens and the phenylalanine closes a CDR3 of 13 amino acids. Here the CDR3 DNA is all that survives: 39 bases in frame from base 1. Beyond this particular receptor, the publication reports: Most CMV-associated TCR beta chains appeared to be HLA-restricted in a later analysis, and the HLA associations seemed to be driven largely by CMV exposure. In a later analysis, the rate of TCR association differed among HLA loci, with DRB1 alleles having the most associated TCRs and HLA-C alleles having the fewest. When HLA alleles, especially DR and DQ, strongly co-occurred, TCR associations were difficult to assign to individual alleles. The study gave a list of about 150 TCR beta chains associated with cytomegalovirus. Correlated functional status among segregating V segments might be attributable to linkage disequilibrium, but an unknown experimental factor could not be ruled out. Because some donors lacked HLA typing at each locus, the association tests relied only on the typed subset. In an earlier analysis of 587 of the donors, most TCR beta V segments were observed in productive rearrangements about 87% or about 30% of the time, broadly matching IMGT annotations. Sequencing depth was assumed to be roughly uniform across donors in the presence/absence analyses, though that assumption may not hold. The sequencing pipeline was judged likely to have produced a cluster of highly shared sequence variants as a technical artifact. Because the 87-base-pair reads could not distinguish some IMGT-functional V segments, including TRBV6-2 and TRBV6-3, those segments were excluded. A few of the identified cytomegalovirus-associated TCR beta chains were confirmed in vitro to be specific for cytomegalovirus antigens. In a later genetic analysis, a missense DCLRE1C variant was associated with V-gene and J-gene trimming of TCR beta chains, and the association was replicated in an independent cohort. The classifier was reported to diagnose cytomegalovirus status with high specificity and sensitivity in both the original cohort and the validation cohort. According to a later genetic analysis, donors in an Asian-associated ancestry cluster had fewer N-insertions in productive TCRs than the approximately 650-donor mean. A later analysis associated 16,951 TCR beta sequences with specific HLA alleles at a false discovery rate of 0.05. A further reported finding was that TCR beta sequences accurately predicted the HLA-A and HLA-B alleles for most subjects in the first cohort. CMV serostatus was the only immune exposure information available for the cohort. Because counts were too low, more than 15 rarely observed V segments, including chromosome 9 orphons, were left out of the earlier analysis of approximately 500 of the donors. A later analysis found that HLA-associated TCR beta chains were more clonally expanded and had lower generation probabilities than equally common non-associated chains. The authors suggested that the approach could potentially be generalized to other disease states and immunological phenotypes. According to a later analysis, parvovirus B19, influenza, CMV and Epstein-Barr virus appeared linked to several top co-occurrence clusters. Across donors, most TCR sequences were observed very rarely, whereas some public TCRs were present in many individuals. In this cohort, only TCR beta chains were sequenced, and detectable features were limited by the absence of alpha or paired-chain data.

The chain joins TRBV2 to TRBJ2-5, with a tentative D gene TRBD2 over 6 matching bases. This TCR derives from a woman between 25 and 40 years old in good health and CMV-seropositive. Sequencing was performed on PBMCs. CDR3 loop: CASTPPGVETQYF. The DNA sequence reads TGTGCCAGCACCCCCCCGGGAGTGGAGACCCAGTACTTC.